This entry lists 17 T cell receptor beta chains sequenced from one sample in a study of blood T cell repertoires in COVID-19. Produced via immunoSEQ multiplex PCR; TCRdb's table is partial and in-frame only. The table lists approximately 90,000 clones, around 75% of them singletons. Input material: peripheral blood. The source is a man in his 70s with COVID-19, enrolled during active disease.

V gene TRBV28 combines with J gene TRBJ2-7; D might be TRBD2 (5 bases). Germline V gene sequence: CDR1 MDHEN, CDR2 SYDVKM. Trimming took off 6 bases at V and 9 bases at J, with 12 bases between the two ends. The CDR3 has 11 residues. The CDR3 region is CASRDSARQYF. CDR3 coding DNA: TGTGCCAGCAGGGATAGCGCCCGGCAGTACTTC. Using reference TRBV28 and TRBJ2-7 for the parts outside the CDR3, the full variable domain is DVKVTQSSRYLVKRTGEKVFLECVQDMDHENMFWYRQDPGLGLRLIYFSYDVKMKEKGDIPEGYSVSREKKERFSLILESASTNQTSMYLCASRDSARQYFGPGTRLTVT.

The chain links TRBV28 to TRBJ1-2, with D tentatively TRBD1 (5 bases). Trimming left V 5 bases short and J 2 bases short, with 6 bases between. This CDR3 region has 12 residues. CDR1 MDHEN and CDR2 SYDVKM come from the germline V gene. The CDR3 DNA reads as TGTGCCAGCAGTCGGACAAACTATGGCTACACCTTC. The encoded protein is CASSRTNYGYTF.

The rearrangement links TRBV2 to TRBJ1-2, with D tentatively TRBD1 (5 bases). CDR1 is SNHLY and CDR2 is FYNNEI in the germline V gene. There are 15 residues in the CDR3. V was pared by 2 bases and J by 6 bases, with 16 bases between. CDR3 coding DNA: TGTGCCAGCAGTGAACAGCTAAGGGGTATTAATGGCTACACCTTC. Translated, it gives CASSEQLRGINGYTF.

The chain couples TRBV18 to TRBJ1-1; weak D call: TRBD1 (5 bases). The CDR3 contains 14 residues. Trimming left V 1 base short and J 3 bases short, with 9 bases between. Germline V gene lookup returns CDR1 KGHSH and CDR2 LQKENI. DNA of the CDR3: TGTGCCAGCTCACCACTGGGGGGGGACACTGAAGCTTTCTTT. It translates to CASSPLGGDTEAFF.

CDR3 coding DNA: TGTGCCAGCAGTCGTAGGGGGAGCGATGGCTACACCTTC. This encodes CASSRRGSDGYTF. The V and J genes are TRBV7-9 and TRBJ1-2; possibly TRBD1 for D (6 bases). Trimming took off 6 bases at V and 6 bases at J, with 14 bases between the two ends. This CDR3 has 13 residues. Germline V gene data show CDR1 as SEHNR and CDR2 as FQNEAQ (reference sequence).

This clone occurred once. V usage is TRBV6-5 and J usage is TRBJ1-3; D is undetermined. Looked up from germline, CDR1 is MNHEY and CDR2 is SVGAGI. V was shortened by 8 bases and J by 5 bases, with 10 bases between the two germline ends. The CDR3 has 12 residues. The CDR3 DNA is TGTGCCAGCTCCGCAGTGAGAAACACCATATATTTT. This translates into CASSAVRNTIYF.

The rearrangement uses TRBV9 and TRBJ1-3; D not resolved. Germline V lookup: CDR1 SGDLS, CDR2 YYNGEE. V was pared by 0 bases and J by 3 bases, with 13 bases between. This CDR3 spans 16 amino acids. CDR3: CASSVARSQDGNTIYF. DNA of the CDR3: TGTGCCAGCAGCGTAGCAAGGTCCCAGGATGGAAACACCATATATTTT.

V is TRBV7-2 and J is TRBJ2-1, with 7 bases identical to TRBD2. V dropped 1 base and J dropped 3; count of bases not matched to a gene: 3. Looked up from germline, CDR1 is SGHTA and CDR2 is FQGNSA. This CDR3 has 15 amino acids. CDR3 coding DNA: TGTGCCAGCAGCTTAGGGGGGGACTACTACAATGAGCAGTTCTTC. It translates to CASSLGGDYYNEQFF.

V and J are TRBV7-9 and TRBJ1-1; D possibly corresponds to TRBD1 (6 bases). Trimming removed 5 bases at V and 8 bases at J, with 15 bases between. Germline values: CDR1 SEHNR, CDR2 FQNEAQ (reference sequence). This CDR3 contains 13 residues. This CDR3 is CASSRTGGQEAFF. The CDR3 nucleotides read TGTGCCAGCAGCCGTACGGGGGGGCAGGAAGCTTTCTTT.

This sequence joins TRBV2 and TRBJ1-1, with TRBD1 as a possible D gene (5 bases). V lost 3 bases to trimming and J lost 11 bases, with 22 bases between them. Germline V gene data show CDR1 as SNHLY and CDR2 as FYNNEI. The CDR3 is 15 residues long. The CDR3 region has the DNA TGTGCCAGCAGTGATACAGTTTCGGGGGGGAGTGAGGCTTTCTTT. Translation gives CASSDTVSGGSEAFF.

This clone appeared once. Here the CDR3 reads CATSEGSGRTDTGELFF. As DNA, the CDR3 is TGTGCCACCAGTGAGGGGAGCGGGAGAACGGACACCGGGGAGCTGTTTTTT. The V and J genes are TRBV24-1 and TRBJ2-2; 8 bases agree with TRBD2. Trimming at V came to 4 bases and at J to 3 bases, leaving 9 bases not matched to a gene. From germline, CDR1 is KGHDR and CDR2 SFDVKD. CDR3 size: 17 residues.

The rearrangement uses TRBV6-5 and TRBJ2-2; a weak D match, TRBD2 (5 bases). This CDR3 region has 13 residues. Germline V CDR1 and CDR2: MNHEY, SVGAGI. V was pared by 2 bases and J by 8 bases, with 9 bases between. The CDR3 spells CASSYRTPGELFF. In DNA form, the CDR3 reads TGTGCCAGCAGTTACAGGACTCCGGGGGAGCTGTTTTTT.

The chain links TRBV10-3 to TRBJ2-1, with TRBD1 matching over 9 bases. The length of the CDR3 is 14 residues. Germline V lookup: CDR1 ENHRY, CDR2 SYGVKD. The J segment lost 10 bases and the V segment lost 6 bases, leaving 10 bases of the junction unmatched. DNA for the CDR3: TGTGCCATCAGCGAGCGACAGGGGGAGAAAGAGCAGTTCTTC. Its translation is CAISERQGEKEQFF.

The chain joins TRBV7-9 to TRBJ1-5; D is uncertain. Trimming took off 3 bases at V and 2 bases at J, with 11 bases between the two ends. The CDR3 runs 15 residues. CDR1 SEHNR and CDR2 FQNEAQ come from the germline V gene (reference sequence). The CDR3 DNA is TGTGCCAGCAGCTTGAGTAGTCGAGGCAATCAGCCCCAGCATTTT. It yields the protein CASSLSSRGNQPQHF. Based on the CDR3 plus reference TRBV7-9 and TRBJ1-5, the full variable domain is DTGVSQNPRHKITKRGQNVTFRCDPISEHNRLYWYRQTLGQGPEFLTYFQNEAQLEKSRLLSDRFSAERPKGSFSTLEIQRTEQGDSAMYLCASSLSSRGNQPQHFGDGTRLSIL.

This clone has more than one count but fewer than ten. This chain joins TRBV5-1 and TRBJ1-1; the D is unclear. The CDR3 loop spans 13 amino acids. V was shortened by 2 bases and J by 3 bases, with 8 bases between the two germline ends. CDR1 SGHRS and CDR2 YFSETQ come from the germline V gene. CDR3 sequence (DNA): TGCGCCAGCAGCTTCGGTGGTGACACTGAAGCTTTCTTT. Amino acids: CASSFGGDTEAFF.

The chain carries TRBV28 and TRBJ2-7, with 7 bases that match TRBD2. The trim removed 5 bases at V and 4 bases at J, leaving 14 bases unmatched. This CDR3 has 16 amino acids. Germline V lookup: CDR1 MDHEN, CDR2 SYDVKM. The CDR3 DNA follows: TGTGCCAGCAGTCCCCCCGGAGGGAGGGACCGGTACGAGCAGTACTTC. Its translation is CASSPPGGRDRYEQYF. Full variable domain (remainder filled in from reference TRBV28 and TRBJ2-7): DVKVTQSSRYLVKRTGEKVFLECVQDMDHENMFWYRQDPGLGLRLIYFSYDVKMKEKGDIPEGYSVSREKKERFSLILESASTNQTSMYLCASSPPGGRDRYEQYFGPGTRLTVT.

The rearrangement uses TRBV12-5 and TRBJ2-2; D may be TRBD1 (5 bases). The germline gives CDR1 LGHNT, CDR2 FRNRAP. The V and J ends lost 0 bases and 1 base respectively, with 9 bases between them. This CDR3 has 16 amino acids. The DNA of the CDR3 is TGTGCTAGTGGTTTGGTAGTGGGGCTGAACACCGGGGAGCTGTTTTTT. Its protein is CASGLVVGLNTGELFF.